The sample holds a few counts of the clone carrying this TCR beta chain. This CDR3 comprises 16 residues. With V trimmed by 4 bases and J by 1 base, 7 bases remained unmatched. Germline-derived CDR1 and CDR2 are WSHSY and SAAADI. These data come from a study of control samples from healthy donors and cancer patients. Profiling relied on immunoSEQ multiplex PCR, and the TCRdb table lists in-frame clones only, not all of them. The sample lists approximately 30,000 clones, around 94% occurring once. The clonotype originates from a man aged 60-69 years in good health. The chain has TRBV10-2 and TRBJ2-3, with 8 bases matching TRBD2. Sequenced material: blood. CDR3 protein: CASSGLAGYGTDTQYF. The CDR3 region has the DNA TGCGCCAGCAGTGGGTTAGCGGGGTACGGCACAGATACGCAGTATTTT.